Shown below are 3 T cell receptor beta chains from a single sample sequenced in a study of blood T cells in healthy people across ages. Then a second PCR, running roughly 7 to 11 cycles, was carried out with a sample-barcoded 5' primer and a J-beta primer mix. TCRdb independently ran MiXCR on the 5' RACE reads; one entry per CDR3 protein. This sample has about 1.8 million distinct CDR3 sequences, with around 48% found just once. The sequencing sample was made of blood. The source is a woman in her forties in good health.

The chain has TRBV6-5 and TRBJ2-5; D may match TRBD1 or TRBD2 (5 bases each). Between the trimmed V and J ends, which lost 5 bases and 11 bases, there was a span of 24 bases. CDR3 size: 15 residues. Germline V gene sequence: CDR1 MNHEY, CDR2 SVGAGI. The CDR3 nucleotides are TGTGCCAGCAGTAACTTAAAGTCCGGGGCGAGGGAGCAGTACTTC. This encodes CASSNLKSGAREQYF.

This chain uses TRBV20-1 with TRBJ1-6; D may be TRBD1 (5 bases). Germline V CDR1 and CDR2: DFQATT, SNEGSKA (reference sequence). The CDR3 has 15 residues. V gave up 3 bases and J gave up 7 bases, with 16 bases separating them. The CDR3 DNA sequence: TGCAGTGCTAGTAGTCAGGGTGTGGGAAATTCACCCCTCCACTTT. Its protein is CSASSQGVGNSPLHF.

This chain links TRBV5-4 with TRBJ2-1, with TRBD1 matching over 9 bases. This CDR3 has 15 amino acids. The junction had 14 bases not matched to a gene; V was cut back by 8 bases and J by 8 bases. Germline CDR1 SGHNT, CDR2 YYREEE (reference sequence). The CDR3 reads CASTIRDRVGDEQFF. CDR3 DNA: TGTGCCAGTACCATCCGGGACAGGGTTGGGGATGAGCAGTTCTTC.